Listed below are T cell receptor beta chains from one sample, sequenced in a study of cytomegalovirus exposure and HLA in healthy donors. Profiling relied on immunoSEQ multiplex PCR, and the TCRdb table lists in-frame clones only, not all of them. The sample records approximately 160,000 clones, 78% being singletons. Material for sequencing was PBMCs. All receptors come from a woman aged 50 to 60 in good health and CMV-seropositive. CDR3s leave out the opening cysteine and the closing phenylalanine or tryptophan. D genes are given only for firm matches.

D	V	CDR3
NA	TRBV7-6	ASSLQGFGANVLT
TRBD2	TRBV5-4	ASSFLTSGVAKNIQY
NA	TRBV5-4	ASNSGQTSTDTQY
TRBD1	TRBV19	ASSPRQGFDEQY
NA	TRBV9	ASSVGSWNQDEQY
TRBD2	TRBV30	AWSPTGGEQY
NA	TRBV5-1	ASSLEAVQETQY
NA	TRBV30	AWSVRGLRSYNSPLH
NA	TRBV18	ASSPAGGGISPLH
NA	TRBV30	AWNRGWEGGYT
TRBD1	TRBV27	ASSPRQGASTSGYT
NA	TRBV7-8	ASSLVGGRILYGYT
NA	TRBV5-6	ASSLGRGRNTIY
NA	TRBV5-1	ASSFRRGTSTGELF
NA	TRBV19	ASSIGPSTDTQY
NA	TRBV27	ASSFLRTDLNTEAF
NA	TRBV5-8	ASSLEHNQPQH
NA	TRBV11-2	ASKGFEEKLF
TRBD1	TRBV4-1	ASSQTGQGDTGELF
NA	TRBV5-1	ASSLHPTASSSYNEQF
NA	TRBV7-2	ASSLVGGPGSISYEQY
TRBD1	TRBV5-1	ASSAVGQGASGELF
NA	TRBV5-4	ASSLRSTDTQY
NA	TRBV30	AEGGEVSPLH
NA	TRBV10-2	ASSETRFPNTEAF
NA	TRBV2	ASSGGQGFTLYGYT
NA	TRBV7-9	ASSSPDSSSYEQY
NA	TRBV7-9	ASSLNTGELF
TRBD2	TRBV4-1	ASSQGRLGGIQETQY
TRBD1	TRBV19	ASSTGTVEYGYT
TRBD1	TRBV7-9	ASTGGSGTGELF
NA	TRBV6-6	ASTRQSSYEQY
TRBD2	TRBV5-6	ASSLGRGYEQF
NA	TRBV7-8	ASSRGISGNTDTQY
NA	TRBV5-4	ASTPWAGNTEAF
NA	TRBV6-1	ANSEFRTTHQF
TRBD1	TRBV19	ASSMTGGGRDIQY
NA	TRBV7-9	ASSLGSAEGETQY
TRBD2	TRBV7-2	ASRYRGGRSGELF
TRBD1	TRBV10-3	AISGQRDQPQH
NA	TRBV25-1	ATVESPVETQY
TRBD2	TRBV11-1	ASSPSGGMSTQY
TRBD1	TRBV7-3	ASSLKGGWGYT
NA	TRBV6-6	ASSYSQGGGSPLH
NA	TRBV19	ASSIADHRGAF
TRBD1	TRBV19	ASSIGQGNQPQH
TRBD1	TRBV10-3	AISLRTGMNEQF
NA	TRBV7-3	ASSLIGGADNEQF
NA	TRBV19	ASSAQGSYQPQH
NA	TRBV6-5	ASSYSAQTPEH
TRBD2	TRBV10-3	AISEPKGLAHTGELF
NA	TRBV6-5	ASSPTGGGSYEQY